This paragraph reports one T cell receptor (beta chain). The antigen remains undetermined. Other DNA sequences within the sample encode an identical CDR3. Trimming stripped 9 bases from V and 2 bases from J, with 10 bases between. The CDR3 sequence is 12 residues long. Germline CDR1 MDHEN, CDR2 SYDVKM. This entry belongs to a study of shared clonotypes between healthy human individuals. Study observations and caveats: Sampling covered nothing but blood. Tissue TCR repertoires likely differ from those found in blood. Inspection by rarefaction showed sorted-subset sequencing to be incomplete despite large depth.

Clones were sequenced by immunoSEQ multiplex PCR, and TCRdb holds only the in-frame ones, with some missing. The table lists millions of clones, 85% to 95% of them singletons, with roughly 0.13% in the top ten. Researchers partitioned CD4+ cells into CD45RA+ naive and CD45RA-negative memory subsets. This chain joins TRBV28 and TRBJ2-5; D is possibly TRBD1 (6 bases). The specimen sequenced was naive CD4+ T cells sorted from blood. Subset described: CD45RA+ positively selected. This TCR derives from a young man in good health. The CDR3 here is CASTTGQETQYF. The CDR3 DNA follows: TGTGCCAGTACCACAGGGCAAGAGACCCAGTACTTC.